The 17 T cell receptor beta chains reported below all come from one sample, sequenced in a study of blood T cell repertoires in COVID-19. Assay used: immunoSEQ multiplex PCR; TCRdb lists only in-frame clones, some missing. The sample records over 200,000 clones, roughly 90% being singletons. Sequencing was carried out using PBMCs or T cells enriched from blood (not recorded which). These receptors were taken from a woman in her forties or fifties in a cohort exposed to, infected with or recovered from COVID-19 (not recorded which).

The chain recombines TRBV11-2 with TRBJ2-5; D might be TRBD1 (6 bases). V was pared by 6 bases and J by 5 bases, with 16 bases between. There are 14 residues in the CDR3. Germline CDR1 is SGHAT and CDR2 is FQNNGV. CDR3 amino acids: CASRRDRNVETQYF. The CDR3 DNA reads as TGTGCCAGCAGGCGCGACAGGAACGTTGAGACCCAGTACTTC. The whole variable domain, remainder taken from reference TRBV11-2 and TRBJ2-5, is EAGVAQSPRYKIIEKRQSVAFWCNPISGHATLYWYQQILGQGPKLLIQFQNNGVVDDSQLPKDRFSAERLKGVDSTLKIQPAKLEDSAVYLCASRRDRNVETQYFGPGTRLLVL.

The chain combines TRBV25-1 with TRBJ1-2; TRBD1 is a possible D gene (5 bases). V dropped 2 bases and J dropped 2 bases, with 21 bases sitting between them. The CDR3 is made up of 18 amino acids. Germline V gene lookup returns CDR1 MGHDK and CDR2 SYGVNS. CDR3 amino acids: CASSELGGGLKGNYGYTF. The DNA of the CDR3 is TGTGCCAGCAGTGAACTGGGGGGAGGACTCAAAGGCAACTATGGCTACACCTTC.

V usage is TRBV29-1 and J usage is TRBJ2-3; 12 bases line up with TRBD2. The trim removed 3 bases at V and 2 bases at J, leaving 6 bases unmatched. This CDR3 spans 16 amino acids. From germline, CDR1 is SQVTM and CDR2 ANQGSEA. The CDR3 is CSVDGLAGGNTDTQYF. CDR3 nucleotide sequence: TGCAGCGTTGATGGTCTAGCGGGGGGGAACACAGATACGCAGTATTTT.

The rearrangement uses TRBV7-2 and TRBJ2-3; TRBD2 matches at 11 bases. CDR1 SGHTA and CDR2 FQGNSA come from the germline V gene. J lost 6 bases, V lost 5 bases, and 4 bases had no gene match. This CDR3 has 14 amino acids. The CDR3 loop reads CASSQRLAGDTQYF. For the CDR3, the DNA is TGTGCCAGCAGCCAACGACTAGCGGGGGATACGCAGTATTTT.

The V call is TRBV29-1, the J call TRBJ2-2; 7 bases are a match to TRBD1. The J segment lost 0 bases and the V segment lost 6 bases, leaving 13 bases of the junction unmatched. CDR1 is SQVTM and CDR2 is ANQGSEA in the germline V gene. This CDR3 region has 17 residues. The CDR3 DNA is TGCAGCGTCCGGCCCGGGACAGCCCCTTCGAACACCGGGGAGCTGTTTTTT. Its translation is CSVRPGTAPSNTGELFF.

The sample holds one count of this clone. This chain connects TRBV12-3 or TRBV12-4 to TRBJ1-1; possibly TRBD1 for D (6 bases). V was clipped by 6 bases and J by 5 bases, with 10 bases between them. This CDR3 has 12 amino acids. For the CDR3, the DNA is TGTGCCAGCAGACCCAGGGGAACTGAAGCTTTCTTT. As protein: CASRPRGTEAFF.

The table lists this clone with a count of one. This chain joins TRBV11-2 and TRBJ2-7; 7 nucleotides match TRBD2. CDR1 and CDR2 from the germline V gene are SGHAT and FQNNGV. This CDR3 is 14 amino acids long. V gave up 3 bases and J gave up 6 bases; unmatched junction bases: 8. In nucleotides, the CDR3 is TGTGCCAGCAGCTTTTCGGGGGGAAGTTCCGAGCAGTACTTC. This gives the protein CASSFSGGSSEQYF.

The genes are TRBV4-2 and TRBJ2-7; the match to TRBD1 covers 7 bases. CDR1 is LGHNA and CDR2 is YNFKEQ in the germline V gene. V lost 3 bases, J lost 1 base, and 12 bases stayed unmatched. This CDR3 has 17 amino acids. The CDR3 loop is CASSQQGGLQGSYEQYF. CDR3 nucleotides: TGTGCCAGCAGCCAGCAAGGGGGTCTACAGGGGTCCTACGAGCAGTACTTC.

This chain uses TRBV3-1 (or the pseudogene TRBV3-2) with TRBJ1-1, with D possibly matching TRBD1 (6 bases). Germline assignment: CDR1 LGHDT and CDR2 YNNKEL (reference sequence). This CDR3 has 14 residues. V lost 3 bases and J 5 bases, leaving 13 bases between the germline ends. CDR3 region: CASSHEGQGTEAFF. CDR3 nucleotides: TGTGCCAGCAGCCATGAAGGGCAGGGGACTGAAGCTTTCTTT.

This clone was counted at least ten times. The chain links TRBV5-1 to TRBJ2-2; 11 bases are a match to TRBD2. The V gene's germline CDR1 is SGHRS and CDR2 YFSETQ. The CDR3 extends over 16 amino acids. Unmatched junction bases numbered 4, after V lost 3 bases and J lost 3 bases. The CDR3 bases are TGCGCCAGCAGCTCTAGCGGGGGGCTGTACACCGGGGAGCTGTTTTTT. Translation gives CASSSSGGLYTGELFF.

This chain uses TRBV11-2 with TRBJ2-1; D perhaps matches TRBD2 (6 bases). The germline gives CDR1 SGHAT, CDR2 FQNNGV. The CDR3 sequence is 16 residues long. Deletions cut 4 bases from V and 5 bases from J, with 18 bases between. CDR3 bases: TGTGCCAGCAGCTCCTTGGAGGTGGGGGGAAACAATGAGCAGTTCTTC. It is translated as CASSSLEVGGNNEQFF.

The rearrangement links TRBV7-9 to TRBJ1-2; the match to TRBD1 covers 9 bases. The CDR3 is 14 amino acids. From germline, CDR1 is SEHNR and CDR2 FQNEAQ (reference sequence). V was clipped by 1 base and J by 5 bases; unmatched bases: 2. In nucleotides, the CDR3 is TGTGCCAGCAGCTTAGGGGGACAGGGTTATGGCTACACCTTC. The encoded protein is CASSLGGQGYGYTF.

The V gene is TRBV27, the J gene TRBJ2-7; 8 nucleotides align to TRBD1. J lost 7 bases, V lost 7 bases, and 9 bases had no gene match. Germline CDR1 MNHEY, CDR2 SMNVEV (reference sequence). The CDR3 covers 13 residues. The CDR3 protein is CASIGQGLGEQYF. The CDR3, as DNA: TGTGCCAGCATCGGACAGGGTTTAGGAGAGCAGTACTTC.

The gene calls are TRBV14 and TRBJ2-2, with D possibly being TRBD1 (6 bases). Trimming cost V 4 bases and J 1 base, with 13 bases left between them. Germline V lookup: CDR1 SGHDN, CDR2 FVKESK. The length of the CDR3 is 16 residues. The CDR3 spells CASSPQGAGNTGELFF. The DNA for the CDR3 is TGTGCCAGCAGCCCACAGGGAGCCGGGAACACCGGGGAGCTGTTTTTT.

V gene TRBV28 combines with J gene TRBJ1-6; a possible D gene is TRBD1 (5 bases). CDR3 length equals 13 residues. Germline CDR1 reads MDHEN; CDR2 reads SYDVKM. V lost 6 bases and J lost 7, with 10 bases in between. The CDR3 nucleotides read TGTGCCAGCAGCAGGGCGCTCAATTCACCCCTCCACTTT. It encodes CASSRALNSPLHF.

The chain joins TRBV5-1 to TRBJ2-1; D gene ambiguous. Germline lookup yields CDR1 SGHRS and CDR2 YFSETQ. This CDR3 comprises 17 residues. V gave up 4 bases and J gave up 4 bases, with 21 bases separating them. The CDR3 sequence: CASSPRGALELYNEQFF. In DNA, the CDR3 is TGCGCCAGCAGCCCCCGAGGCGCCCTTGAATTATACAATGAGCAGTTCTTC.

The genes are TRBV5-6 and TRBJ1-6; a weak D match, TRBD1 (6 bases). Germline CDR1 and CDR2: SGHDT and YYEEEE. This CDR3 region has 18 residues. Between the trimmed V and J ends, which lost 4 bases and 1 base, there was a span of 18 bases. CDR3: CASSVGQYSRSYNSPLHF. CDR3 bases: TGTGCCAGCAGCGTCGGACAGTATTCGCGGTCCTATAATTCACCCCTCCACTTT.